This T cell receptor (beta chain) was recorded in a study of beta chain features in type 1 diabetes (dated by TCRdb to 2016 to 2019). A note on the overall study: Mean age, gender distribution, total cell number and subset yield were not different between patients and healthy donors. In the study, TCRB repertoires of sorted circulating CD4+ T cell subsets from recently diagnosed type 1 diabetes patients were compared with those of matched healthy donors. Regulatory and stem cell-like memory subsets were obtained from only 8 patients and roughly eight healthy donors, while naive and central memory subsets were obtained from all 30 or so donors. A total of roughly 100,000,000 sorted cells were examined across all samples, and the number of cells per subset was strongly correlated with RNA yield.

This clone has only a few counts. This clone's antigen is unknown. Per-base qualities were not stored, and no clone one base away is much larger. Trimming takes 6 bases off V and 7 bases off J; junction bases not matched to a gene: 15. For CDR1 and CDR2, the germline V gene lists MDHEN and SYDVKM. Its CDR3 holds 16 amino acids, cysteine through phenylalanine. The entry retains the CDR3 DNA only, 48 bases that are in frame from base 1. The study at large found these results: Only small numbers of individuals were included in the HLA sub-analyses, which left unresolved whether HLA type had any influence on TCRB rearrangement. Sequencing cDNA rather than genomic DNA could over-represent highly expressing activated cells, although activation and CD3 levels did not differ between groups. In all four CD4+ subsets, TCRB CDR3 length was moderately but significantly shorter in type 1 diabetes patients. At VDJ recombination sites, patients with type 1 diabetes made fewer insertions and deleted more nucleotides, a pattern implying thymic rearrangement abnormalities. The naive, central memory and regulatory TCRB repertoires appeared to resemble one another more closely among patients than among healthy donors. Shorter templates might have been favored by PCR, but patient and control samples were amplified and corrected together, so both groups would have been affected equally by any skew.

The High Capacity cDNA Reverse Transcription Kit was used to reverse transcribe all of the isolated RNA, meaning that expressed TCRB transcripts were what got sequenced. Deep immunoSEQ sequencing was applied to naive, central memory and regulatory T cell samples, giving an average of roughly 3.5 million total reads per sample. After sorted cells were lysed in RLT buffer, RNA was extracted with DNase-treated RNeasy Micro or Mini kits, with the choice depending on cell number. Each cell subset was processed on its own to prevent cross-contamination, while patient and healthy donor samples were processed together. The immunoSEQ multiplex PCR was used to amplify TCRB sequences from cDNA, generating 87-bp fragments that spanned the CDR3 region. Sequencing of the amplicons was performed on the Illumina HiSeq platform. Per the original workflow: Synthetic template baselines were used to correct PCR bias computationally, reads within Hamming distance 2 were collapsed, and singletons that could not be merged were discarded. Reads were aligned to IMGT to assign V, D and J genes, CDR3 length, and insertions or deletions at six rearrangement sites. Within each subset, clonotype counts were normalized to sorted cell number, and only after that were true diversity and Gini coefficients computed with the tcR R package. Repertoire sharing was quantified using the overlap coefficient calculated on TCRB nucleotide sequences. Out-of-frame TCRB sequences from naive cells were analyzed to stand in for the pre-selection repertoire. The table comes from immuneACCESS by way of TCRdb, which keeps in-frame sequences with V and J called. Part of the clones is missing from these tables; in studies checked, under half for an unresolved V gene and the rest for unknown reasons. V, J and clone size are those of that table, while D and trimming were read from the DNA. Present in this sample are hundreds of thousands of clones, roughly 12% of which were seen just once. 0.015% to 0.02% of the sample lies in the top ten.

A single peripheral blood draw of about 116 mL on average was collected from each donor into heparinised tubes. A BD FACSAria II was used to sort naive, central memory, regulatory and stem cell-like memory CD4+ T cells with a panel that included CD45RO, CCR7, CD25, CD127, CD95 and CD27. A purity above 95% was achieved for all sorted populations. PBMCs were isolated right away by Lymphoprep density gradient centrifugation and were stained directly, without culture. To minimize batch effects, samples were stained and sorted in pairs, one healthy donor with one patient per experiment. The chain couples TRBV28 to TRBJ2-7; the central 10 bases match TRBD2. The sample comprised naive CD4+ T cells from blood. The cell subset or site label for this specimen denotes: true naive CD4+ T cells. The receptor comes from a man aged 18 to 30 in good health. The CDR3 amino acid sequence is: CASSPAAAGGPREQYF. The DNA sequence reads TGTGCCAGCAGCCCCGCGGCAGCGGGAGGGCCTCGGGAGCAGTACTTC.